This entry lists 8 T cell receptor beta chains sequenced from one sample in a study of neoadjuvant anti-PD-1 for oral cavity cancer. Assay used: immunoSEQ multiplex PCR; TCRdb lists only in-frame clones, some missing. The sample includes 6,500 to 8,000 clones, around 67% of them seen just once. Time point given: after neoadjuvant nivolumab, at surgical resection. This specimen was PBMCs, taken after nivolumab (anti-PD-1) treatment. Receptor source: a person aged 40 to 85 with oral cavity squamous cell carcinoma.

This clone has a handful of counts. The rearrangement uses TRBV7-2 and TRBJ2-7; 9 bases agree with TRBD2. CDR1 SGHTA and CDR2 FQGNSA come from the germline V gene. There are 17 residues in the CDR3. V was clipped by 1 base and J by 2 bases; unmatched bases: 9. Written as DNA, the CDR3 is TGTGCCAGCAGCTTAGAGGGTAGCGGGGGATATCCCTACGAGCAGTACTTC. Translated: CASSLEGSGGYPYEQYF. Together with reference TRBV7-2 and TRBJ2-7, the CDR3 gives the full variable domain: GAGVSQSPSNKVTEKGKDVELRCDPISGHTALYWYRQSLGQGLEFLIYFQGNSAPDKSGLPSDRFSAERTGGSVSTLTIQRTQQEDSAVYLCASSLEGSGGYPYEQYFGPGTRLTVT.

This chain links TRBV10-2 with TRBJ1-5; TRBD1 agrees at 8 bases. The CDR3 covers 14 residues. Germline V gene data show CDR1 as WSHSY and CDR2 as SAAADI. Trimming took 6 bases from V and 6 from J; bases not matched to a gene: 7. In nucleotides, the CDR3 is TGCGCCAGCAGCCCTTCAGGGGGCGGTCAGCCCCAGCATTTT. This gives the protein CASSPSGGGQPQHF.

Only a few counts were recorded for this clone. The chain is built from TRBV6-5 and TRBJ1-2, with TRBD1 identical over 7 bases. The germline V gene encodes CDR1 MNHEY and CDR2 SVGAGI. V gave up 6 bases and J gave up 5 bases; unmatched junction bases: 9. The CDR3 loop spans 14 amino acids. The CDR3 is CASSRQGIGYGYTF. CDR3 in DNA: TGTGCCAGCAGCAGACAGGGAATTGGTTATGGCTACACCTTC.

CDR3 amino acids: CASSQGLGEGKLFF. DNA of the CDR3: TGTGCCAGCAGTCAGGGACTCGGGGAAGGAAAACTGTTTTTT. J is TRBJ1-4 and V is TRBV7-2; maybe TRBD1 (5 bases). This CDR3 is 14 amino acids long. V was pared by 6 bases and J by 10 bases, with 18 bases between. Germline loops: CDR1 SGHTA, CDR2 FQGNSA.

The chain recombines TRBV5-5 with TRBJ2-2, with a possible D match to TRBD2 (6 bases). Looked up from germline, CDR1 is SGHKS and CDR2 is YYEKEE (reference sequence). V lost 7 bases, J lost 5 bases, and 21 bases lay in between. This CDR3 has 16 residues. CDR3 amino acids: CASGSLGGGLTGELFF. The CDR3 bases are TGTGCCAGCGGCAGCTTGGGTGGAGGGTTGACCGGGGAGCTGTTTTTT. The entire variable domain, with the rest obtained from reference TRBV5-5 and TRBJ2-2, is as follows: DAGVTQSPTHLIKTRGQQVTLRCSPISGHKSVSWYQQVLGQGPQFIFQYYEKEERGRGNFPDRFSARQFPNYSSELNVNALLLGDSALYLCASGSLGGGLTGELFFGEGSRLTVL.

This clone has only a few counts. The chain combines TRBV11-2 with TRBJ1-4; 9 bases fit TRBD1. Germline V CDR1 and CDR2: SGHAT, FQNNGV. V dropped 5 bases and J dropped 2; count of bases not matched to a gene: 6. The CDR3 extends over 16 amino acids. Written as DNA, the CDR3 is TGTGCCAGCAGCGACAGGGGGAGAAGGACTAATGAAAAACTGTTTTTT. Its translation: CASSDRGRRTNEKLFF.

This clone has a handful of counts. The chain links TRBV11-3 to TRBJ2-2, with D hard to call. With 0 bases removed from V and 5 bases from J, the gap between germline ends came to 1 base. This CDR3 is built from 12 residues. The germline V gene has CDR1 SGHNT and CDR2 YENEEA. The CDR3 DNA reads TGTGCCAGCAGCTTAGAAACCGGGGAGCTGTTTTTT. As protein: CASSLETGELFF. Looking up the rest from reference TRBV11-3 and TRBJ2-2 gives the full variable domain: EAGVVQSPRYKIIEKKQPVAFWCNPISGHNTLYWYLQNLGQGPELLIRYENEEAVDDSQLPKDRFSAERLKGVDSTLKIQPAELGDSAVYLCASSLETGELFFGEGSRLTVL.

CDR3 amino acids: CASSLGGLRGPRYNQPQHF. The CDR3 nucleotides are TGTGCCAGCAGCTTAGGGGGCCTCCGCGGGCCAAGATACAATCAGCCCCAGCATTTT. This chain uses TRBV7-8 with TRBJ1-5; maybe TRBD1 (5 bases). CDR1 and CDR2 (germline): SGHVS, FQNEAQ. CDR3 size: 19 residues. V was trimmed by 1 base and J by 3 bases, leaving 22 bases between them.